This is a list of T cell receptor beta chains from one sample in a study of shared clonotypes between healthy human individuals. Profiling relied on immunoSEQ multiplex PCR, and the TCRdb table lists in-frame clones only, not all of them. The sample lists some 450,000 clones, 70% to 80% seen once, with around 11% in the top ten. Sequenced material: PBMCs. These TCRs come from a woman aged 40 to 50 in good health. Some clones in this sample may be carry-over from other donors' samples. Each CDR3 is given with its conserved first and last residue. A D gene is named only where the DNA matches it firmly. Expanded clones are given a class, and other clones once, few, many or no size at all.

size	V	D	J	DNA	CDR3
NA	TRBV11-1	NA	TRBJ1-2	TGTGCCAGCAGCTTAAGGGAAACTGGCTACACCTTC	CASSLRETGYTF
NA	TRBV6-5	TRBD1	TRBJ2-1	TGTGCCAGCAGTTACGCCGGGACAGAAGCGGCCAATGAGCAGTTCTTC	CASSYAGTEAANEQFF
NA	TRBV7-8	NA	TRBJ1-5	TGTGCCAGCAGCCAGACTTATAGCAATCAGCCCCAGCATTTT	CASSQTYSNQPQHF
NA	TRBV10-3	NA	TRBJ2-2	TGTGCCATCAGTGGGGTCACCGGGGAGCTGTTTTTT	CAISGVTGELFF
NA	TRBV7-3	TRBD2	TRBJ2-7	TGTGCCAGCAGCTTGGACGGGAGGGTCCGCGAGCAGTACTTC	CASSLDGRVREQYF
NA	TRBV5-5	TRBD2	TRBJ2-5	TGTGCCAGCAGTATCACTAGCGGGAGAGGGGAGACCCAGTACTTC	CASSITSGRGETQYF
few	TRBV18	TRBD2	TRBJ2-5	TGTGCCAGCTCACCGGGAGGGGACGAGACCCAGTACTTC	CASSPGGDETQYF
NA	TRBV5-1	NA	TRBJ2-3	TGCGCCAGCAGCTTGGTCGGGACTACAGATACGCAGTATTTT	CASSLVGTTDTQYF
few	TRBV4-1	TRBD1	TRBJ2-1	TGCGCCAGCAGCCCAATATTGGACGAACAGGGGATGGGGCAGTTCTTC	CASSPILDEQGMGQFF
NA	TRBV30	NA	TRBJ1-6	TGTGCCTGGGACCGGGGCCGGAGGGGGAACAATAATTCACCCCTCCACTTT	CAWDRGRRGNNNSPLHF
NA	TRBV7-2	NA	TRBJ1-1	TGTGCCAGCAGCCCAGACGCCACTGAAGCTTTCTTT	CASSPDATEAFF
NA	TRBV27	NA	TRBJ1-4	TGTGCCAGCAGTTCGAGGACGTGGAATGAAAAACTGTTTTTT	CASSSRTWNEKLFF
NA	TRBV27	NA	TRBJ2-1	TGTGCCAGCAGCCCGCGTAGGGCGGGAACTTCTCCGGGGAATGAGCAGTTCTTC	CASSPRRAGTSPGNEQFF
NA	TRBV7-2	NA	TRBJ2-3	TGTGCCAGCAACCTGCCCAGGGGAATAACAGATACGCAGTATTTT	CASNLPRGITDTQYF
NA	TRBV7-9	NA	TRBJ2-7	TGTGCCAGCAGCCATATTTCCTACGAGCAGTACTTC	CASSHISYEQYF
NA	TRBV7-2	NA	TRBJ1-1	TGTGCCAGCAGCTCCCGCCCCGCCTGGAGTGGTGAAGCTTTCTTT	CASSSRPAWSGEAFF
NA	TRBV11-2	NA	TRBJ2-7	TGTGCCAGCAGCTTGGCTTGGGGGGACAGTTCCTACGAGCAGTACTTC	CASSLAWGDSSYEQYF
NA	TRBV7-9	TRBD2	TRBJ2-5	TGTGCCAGCAGTACAGCGGGAGTAGAGACCCAGTACTTC	CASSTAGVETQYF
NA	TRBV2	TRBD1	TRBJ2-3	TGTGCCAGCAGACAGGGGAGAGACCGCACAGATACGCAGTATTTT	CASRQGRDRTDTQYF
NA	TRBV4-3	NA	TRBJ1-6	TGCGCCAGCAGCCAAGAGGTGCACGGGAATTCACCCCTCCACTTT	CASSQEVHGNSPLHF
NA	TRBV12-1	NA	TRBJ1-1	TGTGCCAGCAGCTCACTGCTCGGCCAGGGGGCATCGGACACTGAAGCTTTCTTT	CASSSLLGQGASDTEAFF
few	TRBV11-2	TRBD1	TRBJ2-7	TGTGCCAGCAGCTACGACCGGACAGGGCCCTCCACACCCTCCTACGAGCAGTACTTC	CASSYDRTGPSTPSYEQYF
NA	TRBV30	NA	TRBJ2-6	TGTGCCTGGAGTTCGGGACCGTTATACTCTGGGGCCAACGTCCTGACTTTC	CAWSSGPLYSGANVLTF
once	TRBV27	NA	TRBJ2-7	TGTGCCAGCAGTCCCACTCGGGACCACCCCCGGTTGGGCGAGCAGTACTTC	CASSPTRDHPRLGEQYF
few	TRBV29-1	NA	TRBJ2-1	TGCAGCGGAGCTAGCGAGTACAATGAGCAGTTCTTC	CSGASEYNEQFF
NA	TRBV4-2	TRBD2	TRBJ2-7	TGTGCCAGCAGCCAAGAGGACGGGGAGGGATACGAGCAGTACTTC	CASSQEDGEGYEQYF
NA	TRBV10-3	NA	TRBJ1-5	TGTGCCATCAGTAGACAGTATAGCAATCAGCCCCAGCATTTT	CAISRQYSNQPQHF
few	TRBV7-2	NA	TRBJ1-5	TGTGCCAGCAGCTTAGGACAGGAGAATCAGCCCCAGCATTTT	CASSLGQENQPQHF
NA	TRBV28	TRBD1	TRBJ2-7	TGTGCCAGCAGCCAGGGTTACACAGGGGGCGTTTACGAGCAGTACTTC	CASSQGYTGGVYEQYF
NA	TRBV30	TRBD1	TRBJ1-5	TGTGCCTGGAGTAGACACCGGGACAGTAGCAATCAGCCCCAGCATTTT	CAWSRHRDSSNQPQHF
NA	TRBV19	NA	TRBJ2-5	TGTGCCAGTAGTATCGATTCTGCTAACCCCCCTTTCGCGGAGACCCAGTACTTC	CASSIDSANPPFAETQYF
NA	TRBV4-2	TRBD2	TRBJ2-3	TGTGCCAGCAGCCAAGACCCCGGGACTAGCGGGAGCAAGGATACGCAGTATTTT	CASSQDPGTSGSKDTQYF
NA	TRBV15	NA	TRBJ1-4	TGTGCCACCAGCAGAGGGACAGCTAATGAAAAACTGTTTTTT	CATSRGTANEKLFF
once	TRBV5-1	NA	TRBJ1-2	TGCGCCAGCAGGCAGGAGGCAGAAGGCTACACCTTC	CASRQEAEGYTF
once	TRBV6-1	TRBD1	TRBJ1-1	TGTGCCAGCAGGGACAGGCAACTGAACACTGAAGCTTTCTTT	CASRDRQLNTEAFF
once	TRBV4-1	TRBD2	TRBJ2-3	TGCGCCAGCAGCCAAGAGGGGACTACCCGCACAGATACGCAGTATTTT	CASSQEGTTRTDTQYF
NA	TRBV5-1	NA	TRBJ2-5	TGCGCCAGCAGCTCCACGGACCGAGAGACCCAGTACTTC	CASSSTDRETQYF
NA	TRBV29-1	NA	TRBJ1-3	TGCAGCGGGTCAGTAAACTCTGGAAACACCATATATTTT	CSGSVNSGNTIYF
NA	TRBV25-1	NA	TRBJ1-2	TGTGCCAGCAGAGTAGGGAACGGAGCTAACTATGGCTACACCTTC	CASRVGNGANYGYTF
few	TRBV21-1	NA	TRBJ2-7	TGTGCCCCCCAGGGAGCGGGAGGAGCAAGCGAGCAGTACTTC	CAPQGAGGASEQYF
NA	TRBV7-3	NA	TRBJ1-5	TGTGCCAGCAGCTCCACAAGGGGGGAGCCCCAGCATTTT	CASSSTRGEPQHF
few	TRBV4-2	NA	TRBJ2-3	TGTGCCAGCAGCCTGGGGGGCGGGAGTAGGACAGATACGCAGTATTTT	CASSLGGGSRTDTQYF
NA	TRBV7-9	TRBD2	TRBJ2-7	TGTGCCAGCAGCCCCACCCAGGCTAGCGGGAGGGCCTACGAGCAGTACTTC	CASSPTQASGRAYEQYF
NA	TRBV10-2	NA	TRBJ1-2	TGCGCCAGCAGTGAGTCTGGGACCCGAGGCTATGGCTACACCTTC	CASSESGTRGYGYTF
NA	TRBV7-8	TRBD2	TRBJ2-5	TGTGCCAGCAGCTCCATAACTAGCGGGAGCTGGGAGACCCAGTACTTC	CASSSITSGSWETQYF
NA	TRBV7-2	TRBD2	TRBJ2-2	TGTGCCAGCAGCTTAATAGCGGGAGAGGCCGGGGAGCTGTTTTTT	CASSLIAGEAGELFF
NA	TRBV13	NA	TRBJ2-5	TGTGCCAGCAGCCCCCGGGGGTTAGAGCAGTACTTC	CASSPRGLEQYF
NA	TRBV30	NA	TRBJ2-7	TGTGCCTGGAGGAGGGGTGAATCCTACGAGCAGTACTTC	CAWRRGESYEQYF
NA	TRBV5-1	TRBD2	TRBJ2-3	TGCGCCAGCAGCAAAGGGACTAGCGGTAGCACAGATACGCAGTATTTT	CASSKGTSGSTDTQYF
NA	TRBV2	NA	TRBJ2-2	TGTGCCAGCAGTGGTATAGGTGCGGCCGGGGAGCTGTTTTTT	CASSGIGAAGELFF
NA	TRBV7-3	NA	TRBJ2-3	TGTGCCAGCAGCCGTGACAGCGGCACAGATACGCAGTATTTT	CASSRDSGTDTQYF
NA	TRBV10-1	TRBD2	TRBJ2-3	TGCGCCAGCCCCCCCCCGGGACTAGTTCAGTTCGGCCAAGATACGCAGTATTTT	CASPPPGLVQFGQDTQYF
NA	TRBV19	TRBD2	TRBJ2-1	TGTGCCAGTAGTTTAAGACTAGCCCTAGAGCAGTTCTTC	CASSLRLALEQFF
many	TRBV30	TRBD1	TRBJ2-7	TGTGCCTGGAGGAACCGGGACAGGGGTGGTTACGAGCAGTACTTC	CAWRNRDRGGYEQYF
NA	TRBV6-5	NA	TRBJ1-1	TGTGCCAGCAGTCTACACGGGGGGACTGAAGCTTTCTTT	CASSLHGGTEAFF
NA	TRBV28	NA	TRBJ2-5	TGTGCCAGCAGTTTGCGGGCGCAAGAGACCCAGTACTTC	CASSLRAQETQYF
NA	TRBV6-1	NA	TRBJ1-2	TGTGCCAGCAGTGAAGTCAGTAACTATGGCTACACCTTC	CASSEVSNYGYTF
few	TRBV28	TRBD1	TRBJ2-1	TGTGCCAGCAGTTTAACAGGACAGGGGGCATGGAATGAGCAGTTCTTC	CASSLTGQGAWNEQFF
NA	TRBV29-1	NA	TRBJ1-1	TGCAGCGTTGGGGCAGGGAGGGACACTGAAGCTTTCTTT	CSVGAGRDTEAFF